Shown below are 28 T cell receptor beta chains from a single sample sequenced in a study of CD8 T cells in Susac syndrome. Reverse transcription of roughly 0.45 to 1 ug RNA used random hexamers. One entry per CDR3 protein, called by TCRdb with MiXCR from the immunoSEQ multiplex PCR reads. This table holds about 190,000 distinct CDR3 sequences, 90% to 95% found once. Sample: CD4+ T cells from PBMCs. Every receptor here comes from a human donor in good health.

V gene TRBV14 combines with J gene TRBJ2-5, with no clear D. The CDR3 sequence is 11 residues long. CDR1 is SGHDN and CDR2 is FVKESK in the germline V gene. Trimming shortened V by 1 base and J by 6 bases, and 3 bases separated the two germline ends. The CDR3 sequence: CASSQAKTQYF. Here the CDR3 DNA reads TGTGCCAGCAGCCAAGCCAAGACCCAGTACTTC. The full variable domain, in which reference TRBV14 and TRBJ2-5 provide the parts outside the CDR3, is EAGVTQFPSHSVIEKGQTVTLRCDPISGHDNLYWYRRVMGKEIKFLLHFVKESKQDESGMPNNRFLAERTGGTYSTLKVQPAELEDSGVYFCASSQAKTQYFGPGTRLLVL.

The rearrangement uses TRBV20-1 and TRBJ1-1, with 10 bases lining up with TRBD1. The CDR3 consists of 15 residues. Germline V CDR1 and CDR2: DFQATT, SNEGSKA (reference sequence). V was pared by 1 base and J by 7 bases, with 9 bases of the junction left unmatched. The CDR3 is CSARVGGQGSFEAFF. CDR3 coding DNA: TGCAGTGCTAGAGTTGGGGGACAGGGGTCCTTTGAAGCTTTCTTT.

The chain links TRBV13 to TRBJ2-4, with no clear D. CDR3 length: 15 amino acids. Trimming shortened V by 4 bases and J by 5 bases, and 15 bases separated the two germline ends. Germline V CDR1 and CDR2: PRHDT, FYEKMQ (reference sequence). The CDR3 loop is CASSYTRFAENIQYF. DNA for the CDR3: TGTGCCAGCAGCTATACACGGTTCGCAGAAAACATTCAGTACTTC.

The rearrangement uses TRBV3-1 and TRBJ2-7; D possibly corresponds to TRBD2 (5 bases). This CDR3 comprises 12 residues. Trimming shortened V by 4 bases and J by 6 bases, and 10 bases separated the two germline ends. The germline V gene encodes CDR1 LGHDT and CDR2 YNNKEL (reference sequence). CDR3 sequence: CASSPGGSEQYF. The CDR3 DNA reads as TGTGCCAGCAGCCCGGGCGGGTCCGAGCAGTACTTC.

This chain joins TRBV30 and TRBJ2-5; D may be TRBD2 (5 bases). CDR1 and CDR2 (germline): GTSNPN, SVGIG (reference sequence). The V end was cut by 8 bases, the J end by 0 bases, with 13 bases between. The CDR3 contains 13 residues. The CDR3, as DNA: TGTGCCGCTGCGGGTTCGTACCAAGAGACCCAGTACTTC. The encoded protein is CAAAGSYQETQYF.

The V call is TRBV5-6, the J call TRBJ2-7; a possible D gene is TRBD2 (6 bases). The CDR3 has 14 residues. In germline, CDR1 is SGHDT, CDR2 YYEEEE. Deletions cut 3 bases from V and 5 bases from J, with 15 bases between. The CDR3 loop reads CASSSPTGADEQYF. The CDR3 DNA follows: TGTGCCAGCAGCTCCCCGACGGGAGCGGACGAGCAGTACTTC.

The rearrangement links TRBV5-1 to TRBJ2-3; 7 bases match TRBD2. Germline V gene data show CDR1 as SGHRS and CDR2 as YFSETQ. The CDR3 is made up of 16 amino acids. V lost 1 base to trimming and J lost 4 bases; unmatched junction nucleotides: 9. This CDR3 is CASSLLGGTTSDTQYF. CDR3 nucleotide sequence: TGCGCCAGCAGCTTGTTGGGGGGGACCACTTCAGATACGCAGTATTTT.

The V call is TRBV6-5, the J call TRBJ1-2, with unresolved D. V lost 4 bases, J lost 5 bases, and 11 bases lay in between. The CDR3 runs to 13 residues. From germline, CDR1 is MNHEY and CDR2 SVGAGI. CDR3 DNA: TGTGCCAGCAGTTCCCCGGACCATTATGGCTACACCTTC. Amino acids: CASSSPDHYGYTF.

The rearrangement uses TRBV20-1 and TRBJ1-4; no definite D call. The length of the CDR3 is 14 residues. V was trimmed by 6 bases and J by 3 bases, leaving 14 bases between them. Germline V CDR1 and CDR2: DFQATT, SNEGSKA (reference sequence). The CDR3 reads CSASETVANEKLFF. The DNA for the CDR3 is TGCAGTGCAAGTGAGACGGTAGCTAATGAAAAACTGTTTTTT.

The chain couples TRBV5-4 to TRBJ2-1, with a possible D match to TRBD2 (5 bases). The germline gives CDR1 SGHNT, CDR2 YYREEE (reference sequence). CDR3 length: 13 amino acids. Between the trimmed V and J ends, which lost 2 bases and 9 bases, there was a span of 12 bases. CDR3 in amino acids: CASSLTSTGEQFF. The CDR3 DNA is TGTGCCAGCAGCTTAACTAGTACTGGTGAGCAGTTCTTC.

The CDR3 sequence is CASSILGPIVQLFF. The CDR3 DNA follows: TGTGCCAGTAGTATCCTGGGCCCAATCGTACAACTGTTTTTT. The chain is built from TRBV19 and TRBJ1-4, with D uncertain. Per the germline V gene, CDR1 is LNHDA and CDR2 is SQIVND (reference sequence). The CDR3 contains 14 residues. V was shortened by 3 bases and J by 12 bases, with 17 bases between the two germline ends.

This CDR3 is CASSSEVAGGRETQYF. As DNA, the CDR3 is TGTGCCAGCAGCTCCGAAGTAGCGGGGGGTAGGGAGACCCAGTACTTC. The J gene is TRBJ2-5, the V gene TRBV7-2, with 10 positions matching TRBD2. The germline V gene has CDR1 SGHTA and CDR2 FQGNSA. The V and J ends lost 4 bases and 5 bases, in that order; junction bases with no gene match: 10. CDR3 length equals 16 residues.

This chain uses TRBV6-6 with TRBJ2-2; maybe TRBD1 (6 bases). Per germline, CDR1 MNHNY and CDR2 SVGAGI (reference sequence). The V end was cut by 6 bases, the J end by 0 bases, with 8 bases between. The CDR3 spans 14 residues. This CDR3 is CASRRTANTGELFF. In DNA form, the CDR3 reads TGTGCCAGCAGGCGGACAGCGAACACCGGGGAGCTGTTTTTT.

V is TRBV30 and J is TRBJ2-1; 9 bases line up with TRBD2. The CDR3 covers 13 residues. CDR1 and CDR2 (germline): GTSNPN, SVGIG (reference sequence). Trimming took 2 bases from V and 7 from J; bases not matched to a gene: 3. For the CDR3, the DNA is TGTGCCTGGAGTACGCTAGCGGGGAATGAGCAGTTCTTC. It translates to CAWSTLAGNEQFF.

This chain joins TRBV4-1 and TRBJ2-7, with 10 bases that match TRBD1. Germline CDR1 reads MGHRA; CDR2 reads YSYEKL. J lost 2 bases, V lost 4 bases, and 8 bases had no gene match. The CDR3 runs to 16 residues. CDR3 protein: CASSPSGGTGAYEQYF. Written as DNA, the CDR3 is TGCGCCAGCAGCCCCTCGGGGGGGACAGGGGCCTACGAGCAGTACTTC.

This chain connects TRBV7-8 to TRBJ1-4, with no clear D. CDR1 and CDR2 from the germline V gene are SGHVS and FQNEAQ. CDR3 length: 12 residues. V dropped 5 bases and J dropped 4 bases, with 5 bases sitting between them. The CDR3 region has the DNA TGTGCCAGCAGCCATCATAATGAAAAACTGTTTTTT. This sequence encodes CASSHHNEKLFF.

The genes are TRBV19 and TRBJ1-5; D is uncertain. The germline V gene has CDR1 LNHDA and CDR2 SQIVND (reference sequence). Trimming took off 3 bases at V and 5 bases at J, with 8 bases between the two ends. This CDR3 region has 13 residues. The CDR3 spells CASSMDRDQPQHF. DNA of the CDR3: TGTGCCAGTAGTATGGACCGGGATCAGCCCCAGCATTTT.

The CDR3 loop is CATSRVDRTNSGNTIYF. The DNA of the CDR3 is TGTGCCACCAGCAGAGTCGACAGGACCAACTCTGGAAACACCATATATTTT. The V call is TRBV15, the J call TRBJ1-3; possible D gene TRBD1, 6 bases. Germline V gives CDR1 LNHNV, CDR2 YYDKDF (reference sequence). V was clipped by 1 base and J by 0 bases, with 13 bases between them. The CDR3 loop spans 17 amino acids.

For the CDR3, the DNA is TGTGCCAGCAGCTTGGAGAGGGGATATAGCAATCAGCCCCAGCATTTT. Translating gives CASSLERGYSNQPQHF. This chain uses TRBV5-6 with TRBJ1-5; tentatively, D is TRBD1 (5 bases). V was pared by 0 bases and J by 0 bases, with 10 bases between. CDR3 length: 16 amino acids. Germline assignment: CDR1 SGHDT and CDR2 YYEEEE.

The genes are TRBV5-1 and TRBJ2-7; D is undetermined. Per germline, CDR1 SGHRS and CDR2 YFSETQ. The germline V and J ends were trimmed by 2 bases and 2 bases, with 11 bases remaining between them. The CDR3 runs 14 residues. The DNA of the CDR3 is TGCGCCAGCAGCTTAGGATTAGGAACCTACGAGCAGTACGTC. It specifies CASSLGLGTYEQYV.

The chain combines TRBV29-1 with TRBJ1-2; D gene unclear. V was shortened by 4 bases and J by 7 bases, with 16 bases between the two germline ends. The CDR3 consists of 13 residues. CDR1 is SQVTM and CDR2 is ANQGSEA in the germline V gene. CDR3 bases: TGCAGCGTTGGCCCGGGAGAGGGTGCTGGCTACACCTTC. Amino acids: CSVGPGEGAGYTF.

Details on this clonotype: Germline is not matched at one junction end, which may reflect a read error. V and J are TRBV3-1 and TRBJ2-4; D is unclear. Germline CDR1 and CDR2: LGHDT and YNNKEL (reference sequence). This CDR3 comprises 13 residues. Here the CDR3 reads CASSQSPPQPTIF. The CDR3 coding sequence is TGTGCCAGCAGCCAATCCCCCCCTCAGCCTACGATATTC.

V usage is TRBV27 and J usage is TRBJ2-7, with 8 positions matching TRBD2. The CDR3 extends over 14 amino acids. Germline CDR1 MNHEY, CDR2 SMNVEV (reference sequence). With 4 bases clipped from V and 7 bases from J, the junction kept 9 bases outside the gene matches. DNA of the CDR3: TGTGCCAGCAGTTCCCCAACGGGAGGGGGGGAGCAGTACGTC. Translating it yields CASSSPTGGGEQYV.

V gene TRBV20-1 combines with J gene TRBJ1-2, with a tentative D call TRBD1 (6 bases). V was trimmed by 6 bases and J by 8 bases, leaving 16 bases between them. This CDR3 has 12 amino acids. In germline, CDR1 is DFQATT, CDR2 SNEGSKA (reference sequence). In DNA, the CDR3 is TGCAGTGCCGCTAGGGGGGGAGAAGGCTACACCTTC. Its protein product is CSAARGGEGYTF.

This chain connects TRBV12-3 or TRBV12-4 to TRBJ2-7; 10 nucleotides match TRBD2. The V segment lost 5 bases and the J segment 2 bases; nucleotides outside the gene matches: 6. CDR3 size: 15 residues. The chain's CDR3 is CASSPRLAGAYEQYF. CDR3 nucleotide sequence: TGTGCCAGCAGTCCGAGACTAGCGGGCGCCTACGAGCAGTACTTC.

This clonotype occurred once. The DNA for the CDR3 is TGTGCCAGCAGCTTTGAGGGAGCCTTTAACTATGGCTACACCTTC. It codes for CASSFEGAFNYGYTF. This rearrangement joins TRBV7-9 to TRBJ1-2; D is undetermined. Germline loops: CDR1 SEHNR, CDR2 FQNEAQ (reference sequence). Between the trimmed V and J ends, which lost 3 bases and 1 base, there was a span of 12 bases. This CDR3 has 15 residues. Variable domain in full (rest from reference TRBV7-9 and TRBJ1-2): DTGVSQNPRHKITKRGQNVTFRCDPISEHNRLYWYRQTLGQGPEFLTYFQNEAQLEKSRLLSDRFSAERPKGSFSTLEIQRTEQGDSAMYLCASSFEGAFNYGYTFGSGTRLTVV.

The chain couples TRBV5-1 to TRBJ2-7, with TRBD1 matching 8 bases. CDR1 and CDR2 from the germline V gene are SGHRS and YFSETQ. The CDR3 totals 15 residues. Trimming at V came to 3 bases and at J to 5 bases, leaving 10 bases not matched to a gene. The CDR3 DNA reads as TGCGCCAGCAGCTCAGAGGACAGGGCCTGGGACGAGCAGTACTTC. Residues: CASSSEDRAWDEQYF.

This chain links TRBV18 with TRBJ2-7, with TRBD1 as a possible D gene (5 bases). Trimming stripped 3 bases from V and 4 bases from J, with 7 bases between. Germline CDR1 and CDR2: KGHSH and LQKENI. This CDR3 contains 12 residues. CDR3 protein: CASSPDNYEQYV. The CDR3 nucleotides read TGTGCCAGCTCACCGGACAATTACGAGCAGTACGTC.